This T cell receptor (beta chain) was recovered during a study of vaccination and CD4 T cells after COVID-19. In this sample, this clonotype turned up a few times. Its matching antigen is unknown. The V gene end was trimmed by 1 base and the J gene end by 0 bases; junction bases not matched to a gene: 10. CDR3 length equals 20 residues. Looked up from germline, CDR1 is LNHNV and CDR2 is YYDKDF (reference sequence). Treatment reported: roughly 10-day PBMC culture with coronavirus spike peptide pools or control peptides (ViraFEST assay). Each well held roughly 2 million PBMCs in IL-2 (around 9.7 IU/ml) medium with 10 ug/ml peptide pools. Once obtained from cultured CD4+ T cells, the DNA was sequenced using the Oncomine TCR Beta short-read assay. TCRdb analysed the PCR reads with MiXCR anew, one entry per CDR3 protein. The sample has fewer than 20,000 distinct CDR3 sequences; less than 65% are singletons.

The clonotype originates from a human donor with COVID-19. Sequenced here: cultured CD4+ T cells from blood, sampled after SARS-CoV-2 vaccination. J is TRBJ2-1 and V is TRBV15, with 12 bases matching TRBD2. The DNA for the CDR3 is TGTGCCACCAGCAGAGGACGTGGGACTAGCGGGCGACGCTCCTACAATGAGCAGTTCTTC. Encoded protein: CATSRGRGTSGRRSYNEQFF.